The subject of this entry is one T cell receptor (beta chain). The CDR3 consists of 16 residues. Trimming took 3 bases from V and 7 from J; bases not matched to a gene: 10. Germline V gives CDR1 MDHEN, CDR2 SYDVKM. TCRdb reprocessed the RT-PCR reads via MiXCR and lists one record per CDR3 protein. The sample contains about 680,000 distinct CDR3 sequences, approximately 15% of which appear only once. The chain recombines TRBV28 with TRBJ2-1; 9 positions agree with TRBD1. The sample was memory CD4+ T cells from blood. The receptor was isolated from a female donor in good health, serving as a healthy control. In DNA, the CDR3 is TGTGCCAGCAGTTTTGGGGTGGGGACAGGGATAAATGAGCAGTTCTTC. It is translated as CASSFGVGTGINEQFF. The whole variable domain, filled in from reference TRBV28 and TRBJ2-1, reads DVKVTQSSRYLVKRTGEKVFLECVQDMDHENMFWYRQDPGLGLRLIYFSYDVKMKEKGDIPEGYSVSREKKERFSLILESASTNQTSMYLCASSFGVGTGINEQFFGPGTRLTVL.